The rows below give T cell receptor beta chains drawn from one sample of a study of graft-versus-host responses after intestinal transplantation. No antigens are known for them. Using immunoSEQ multiplex PCR, the repertoire was profiled, and TCRdb retains in-frame clones only, with some absent. Of tens of thousands of clones in the sample, around nine tenths were seen once. The starting material was unstimulated CD4+ T cells sorted from spleen or lymph node cells, obtained before intestinal transplant. These receptors were taken from a human donor who received an intestinal transplant. The CDR3 runs from the conserved cysteine through the conserved F or W. The order of the fields is J gene, V gene, CDR3 length, clone size, D gene, CDR3 DNA, CDR3 protein. A D gene is named only where the DNA matches it firmly. Clone size is stated in some rows and not others, as once, few, many or a class when expanded.

TRBJ2-5	TRBV6-5	15	NA	TRBD2	TGTGCCAGCAGTTTTTCCGGGACTAAGGGAGAGACCCAGTACTTC	CASSFSGTKGETQYF
TRBJ2-1	TRBV5-1	16	once	NA	TGCGCCAGCAGTATAACCGGGACTGTTACCTACAATGAGCAGTTCTTC	CASSITGTVTYNEQFF
TRBJ2-3	TRBV7-3	21	NA	TRBD2	TGTGCCAGCAGCCTCACGCGGGGAGGCACTAGCGGGAGGGGGATCACAGATACGCAGTATTTT	CASSLTRGGTSGRGITDTQYF
TRBJ1-1	TRBV19	17	NA	TRBD1	TGTGCCAGTAGTCCGATCCGGGACAGAACTTTGAACACTGAAGCTTTCTTT	CASSPIRDRTLNTEAFF
TRBJ2-1	TRBV30	15	NA	TRBD2	TGTGCCTGGAGTGTCGGGCTAGCGGGGATCAATGAGCAATTCTTC	CAWSVGLAGINEQFF
TRBJ2-1	TRBV5-1	16	NA	NA	TGCGCCAGCAGCTTGGCCGTTTTTCAGGACTACAATGAGCAGTTCTTC	CASSLAVFQDYNEQFF
TRBJ2-5	TRBV7-3	15	NA	NA	TGTGCCAGCAGCTTGATGGGGGCACAGGAAGAGACCCAGTACTTC	CASSLMGAQEETQYF
TRBJ2-2	TRBV5-1	12	NA	NA	TGCGCCAGCAGCTTGGACCTACTCGAGCTGTTTTTT	CASSLDLLELFF
TRBJ2-1	TRBV10-1	17	NA	NA	TGCGCCAGCAGTGAATGGGCCAGGGTCCAACAATACAATGAGCAGTTCTTC	CASSEWARVQQYNEQFF
TRBJ1-1	TRBV2	12	NA	NA	TGTGCCAGCAGGGGACCAGGGACTGAAGCTTTCTTT	CASRGPGTEAFF
TRBJ2-7	TRBV6-1	12	NA	NA	TGTGCCAGCGCCCTCGGGGATGGGGAGCAGTACTTC	CASALGDGEQYF
TRBJ1-5	TRBV6-1	13	NA	NA	TGTGCCAGCAGTAGGGGTGCTAATCAGCCCCAGCATTTT	CASSRGANQPQHF
TRBJ2-7	TRBV7-6	14	NA	NA	TGTGCCAGCAGCTTACGGGACGGTACCTACGAGCAGTACTTC	CASSLRDGTYEQYF
TRBJ2-3	TRBV18	13	NA	NA	TGTGCCAGCTCACCACAAAGCACAGATACGCAGTATTTT	CASSPQSTDTQYF
TRBJ2-5	TRBV5-4	15	NA	NA	TGTGCCAGCAGCTTGGCAGGGGTGGGAACGGAGACCCAGTACTTC	CASSLAGVGTETQYF
TRBJ2-2	TRBV9	14	NA	NA	TGTGCCAGCAGCGTCGGGAGTAAGTCCGGGGAGCTGTTTTTT	CASSVGSKSGELFF
TRBJ1-6	TRBV5-1	18	NA	NA	TGCGCCAGCAGCTTGGACGGACCAATTTACTCCTATAATTCACCCCTCCACTTT	CASSLDGPIYSYNSPLHF
TRBJ2-2	TRBV7-3	15	NA	NA	TGTGCCAGCAGCTCCCGTACACAGGGAGCTGGGGAGCTGTTTTTT	CASSSRTQGAGELFF
TRBJ2-5	TRBV27	15	NA	NA	TGTGCCAGCAGTCCCACAGGGACCCCCCAAGAGACCCAGTACTTC	CASSPTGTPQETQYF
TRBJ2-2	TRBV9	16	NA	TRBD1	TGTGCCAGCAGCGTGACAGGGGAGATCAGGGGCGGGGAGCTGTTTTTT	CASSVTGEIRGGELFF
TRBJ2-1	TRBV7-2	17	NA	TRBD2	TGTGCCAGCAGCTTAGCTAGCGGGAGCCCCTCCTACAATGAGCAGTTCTTC	CASSLASGSPSYNEQFF
TRBJ1-1	TRBV15	13	NA	NA	TGTGCCACCAGCAGAGAAGGACTGGCTGAAGCTTTCTTT	CATSREGLAEAFF
TRBJ1-5	TRBV18	16	NA	TRBD1	TGTGCCAGCTCACCAGTGGGGACAGGTGGGATCCAGCCCCAGCATTTT	CASSPVGTGGIQPQHF
TRBJ1-5	TRBV7-9	15	NA	NA	TGTGCCAGCAGCTCCTACGATGCCCCCAATCAGCCCCAGCATTTT	CASSSYDAPNQPQHF
TRBJ2-1	TRBV19	17	NA	NA	TGTGCCAGTAGTATCCCTGGGGGCGACGGCACCTACAATGAGCAGTTCTTC	CASSIPGGDGTYNEQFF
TRBJ1-5	TRBV30	17	NA	NA	TGTGCCTGGAGTGCACCCATTAAGGACGGACTTGATCAGCCCCAGCATTTT	CAWSAPIKDGLDQPQHF
TRBJ1-2	TRBV4-2	15	NA	NA	TGTGCCCGCAGCCAAGGGACGGCAGCTAACTATGGCTACACCTTC	CARSQGTAANYGYTF
TRBJ2-2	TRBV5-1	17	NA	NA	TGCGCCAGCAGCTTGGGGGCCGGGACTCAGAACACCGGGGAGCTGTTTTTT	CASSLGAGTQNTGELFF
TRBJ2-7	TRBV19	16	NA	TRBD1	TGTGCCAGTAGTATAAGGCGGACAGGGGTCTCCTACGAGCAGTACTTC	CASSIRRTGVSYEQYF
TRBJ2-3	TRBV19	13	NA	TRBD2	TGTGCCAGTAGTAGGGGACTAGGTGATACGCAGTATTTT	CASSRGLGDTQYF
TRBJ1-3	TRBV19	16	NA	NA	TGTGCCAGTAGTATTGATGGGACACCTTTTACTAACACCATATATTTT	CASSIDGTPFTNTIYF
TRBJ2-1	TRBV6-6	14	NA	TRBD2	TGTGCCAGCGGGAATCTAGCGGGGGCCAATGAGCAGTTCTTC	CASGNLAGANEQFF
TRBJ2-5	TRBV4-2	15	NA	TRBD2	TGTGCCAGCAGCCGGAGCGGGAGGGAGCGGGAGACCCAGTACTTC	CASSRSGRERETQYF
TRBJ2-1	TRBV19	16	once	NA	TGTGCCAGTAGTATTCCCACCGGGGGCTCCTACAATGAGCAGTTCTTC	CASSIPTGGSYNEQFF
TRBJ2-7	TRBV15	14	once	TRBD2	TGTGCCACCAGCAGAGATGGGACTATGGACGAGCAGTACTTC	CATSRDGTMDEQYF
TRBJ2-7	TRBV7-9	14	NA	TRBD1	TGTGCCAGCAGCCGAGGACAGGCCGACTACGAGCAGTACTTC	CASSRGQADYEQYF
TRBJ2-7	TRBV4-1	15	NA	NA	TGCGCCAGCAGCCAAGTGTCCAGGGAAGTCTACGAGCAGTACTTC	CASSQVSREVYEQYF
TRBJ2-1	TRBV28	12	NA	NA	TGTGCCAGCAGACAGGTAGACAATGAGCAGTTCTTC	CASRQVDNEQFF
TRBJ2-3	TRBV30	12	NA	TRBD1	TGTGCCTGGAGCCCGGGACAGGGAGGGCAGTATTTT	CAWSPGQGGQYF
TRBJ2-5	TRBV6-5	14	few	NA	TGTGCCAGCAGTTACTTTGGCGGGCAAGAGACCCAGTACTTC	CASSYFGGQETQYF
TRBJ2-7	TRBV18	14	few	NA	TGTGCCAGCTCACCACCGAGCAGGGCTGGCGAGCAGTACTTC	CASSPPSRAGEQYF
TRBJ2-7	TRBV9	14	NA	TRBD1	TGTGCCAGCAACCCGGGACAGGGGTTGTACGAGCAGTACTTC	CASNPGQGLYEQYF
TRBJ2-1	TRBV5-1	13	NA	NA	TGCGCCAGCAGCCAAGACCACTCCAATGAGCAGTTCTTC	CASSQDHSNEQFF
TRBJ1-6	TRBV2	12	NA	NA	TGTGCCAGCAGAGGACAGAATTCACCCCTCCACTTT	CASRGQNSPLHF
TRBJ2-5	TRBV19	11	once	NA	TGTGCCATCGGGACTGGGCGGACCCAGTACTTC	CAIGTGRTQYF
TRBJ2-1	TRBV2	15	NA	TRBD2	TGTGCCAGCAGCCAGGGACTAGTTGTCCTCAATGAGCAGTTCTTC	CASSQGLVVLNEQFF
TRBJ1-1	TRBV6-1	13	NA	NA	TGTGCCAGCAGTGAAGGACAGAACACTGAAGCTTTCTTT	CASSEGQNTEAFF
TRBJ2-7	TRBV5-6	13	NA	NA	TGTGCCAGCAGCTTGGCCCCCATAGGCGAGCAGTACTTC	CASSLAPIGEQYF
TRBJ2-7	TRBV4-2	15	NA	NA	TGTGCCAGCAGCCTGGCAGCGGGCGAAGGATACGAGCAGTACTTC	CASSLAAGEGYEQYF
TRBJ2-1	TRBV7-6	17	NA	TRBD2	TGTGCCAGCAGCTTAGTGTACTTAGCGGGAGGGGACAATGAGCAGTTCTTC	CASSLVYLAGGDNEQFF